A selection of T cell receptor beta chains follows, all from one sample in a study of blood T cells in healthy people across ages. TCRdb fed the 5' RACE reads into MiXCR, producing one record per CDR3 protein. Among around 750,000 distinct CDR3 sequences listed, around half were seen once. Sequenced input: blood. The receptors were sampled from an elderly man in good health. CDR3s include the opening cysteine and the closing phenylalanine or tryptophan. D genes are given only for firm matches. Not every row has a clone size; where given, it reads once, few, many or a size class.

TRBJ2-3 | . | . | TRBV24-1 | CATSDIGEATDTQYF | TGTGCCACCTCGGATATTGGCGAAGCCACAGATACGCAGTATTTT
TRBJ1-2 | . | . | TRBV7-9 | CASSPTDYDYTF | TGTGCCAGCAGCCCGACAGACTATGACTACACCTTC
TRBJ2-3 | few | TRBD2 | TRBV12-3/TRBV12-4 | CASSWGTSFTDTQYF | TGTGCCAGCAGTTGGGGGACTAGCTTCACAGATACGCAGTATTTT
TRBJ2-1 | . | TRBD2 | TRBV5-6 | CASSLRLAGIVYEQFF | TGTGCCAGCAGCTTGAGGCTAGCGGGAATAGTCTATGAGCAGTTCTTC
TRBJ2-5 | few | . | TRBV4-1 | CASSQDITVVETQYF | TGCGCCAGCAGCCAAGATATAACCGTGGTGGAGACCCAGTACTTC
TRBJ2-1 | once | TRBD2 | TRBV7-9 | CASSPPGLAGYYNEQFF | TGTGCCAGCAGCCCTCCTGGACTAGCGGGATACTACAATGAGCAGTTCTTC
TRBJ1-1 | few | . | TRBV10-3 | CAITSKEDTEAFF | TGTGCCATCACCTCGAAGGAGGACACTGAAGCTTTCTTT
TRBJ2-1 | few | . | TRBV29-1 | CSVGSSRWGQFF | TGCAGCGTTGGGTCTAGTCGGTGGGGGCAGTTCTTC
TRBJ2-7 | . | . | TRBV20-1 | CSAIGSSYEQYF | TGCAGTGCTATTGGGAGCTCCTACGAGCAGTACTTC
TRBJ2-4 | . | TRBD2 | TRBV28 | CASSWTSGAKNIQYF | TGTGCCAGCAGTTGGACTAGCGGGGCCAAAAACATTCAGTACTTC
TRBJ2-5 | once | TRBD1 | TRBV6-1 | CASKYGQGFLRETQYF | TGTGCCAGCAAATACGGACAGGGGTTCTTAAGGGAGACCCAGTACTTC
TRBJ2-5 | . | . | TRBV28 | CASSSVLNEQYF | TGTGCCAGCAGTTCCGTGCTAAATGAGCAGTACTTC
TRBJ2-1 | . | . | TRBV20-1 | CSAIGQEGVYNEQFF | TGCAGTGCTATAGGTCAGGAGGGAGTGTACAATGAGCAGTTCTTC
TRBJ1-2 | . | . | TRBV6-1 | CASLAGQSFRGYTF | TGTGCCAGCCTTGCGGGACAAAGTTTTCGGGGCTACACCTTC
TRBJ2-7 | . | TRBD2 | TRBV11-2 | CASSLRVSRETAYEQYF | TGTGCCAGCAGCTTGCGGGTGTCGCGGGAGACTGCCTACGAGCAGTACTTC
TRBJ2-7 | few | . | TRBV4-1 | CASSQDWGADEQYF | TGCGCCAGCAGCCAAGATTGGGGGGCGGACGAGCAGTACTTC
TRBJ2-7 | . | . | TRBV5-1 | CASSPLAGTTEQYF | TGCGCCAGCAGCCCCCTGGCGGGTACTACGGAGCAGTACTTC
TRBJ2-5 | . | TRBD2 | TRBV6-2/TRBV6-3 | CASRGAGGLPVVAETQYF | TGTGCCAGCAGAGGAGCGGGAGGGCTCCCGGTAGTAGCGGAGACCCAGTACTTC
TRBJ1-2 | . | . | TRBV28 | CASSFVGLRGYTF | TGTGCCAGCAGTTTTGTGGGGTTACGGGGCTACACCTTC
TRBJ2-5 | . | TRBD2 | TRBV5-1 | CASQPGGREETQYF | TGCGCCAGCCAACCGGGGGGGCGAGAGGAGACCCAGTACTTC
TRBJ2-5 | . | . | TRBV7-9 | CASGLDGETQYF | TGTGCCAGCGGCTTAGATGGGGAGACCCAGTACTTC
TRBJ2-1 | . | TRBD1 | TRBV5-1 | CASSVTGQGVENEQFF | TGCGCCAGCAGCGTGACCGGACAGGGGGTGGAAAATGAGCAGTTCTTC
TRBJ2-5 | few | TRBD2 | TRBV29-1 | CSAIAGDSPETQYF | TGCAGCGCCATAGCGGGAGACTCCCCAGAGACCCAGTACTTC
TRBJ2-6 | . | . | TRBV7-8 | CASSLGYGANVLTF | TGTGCCAGCAGCTTGGGGTATGGGGCCAACGTCCTGACTTTC
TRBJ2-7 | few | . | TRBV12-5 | CASGLVSEQYF | TGTGCTAGTGGTTTGGTATCCGAGCAGTACTTC
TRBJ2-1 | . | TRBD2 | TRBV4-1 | CASSQPGLATYEQFF | TGCGCCAGCAGCCAACCGGGACTAGCGACCTATGAGCAGTTCTTC
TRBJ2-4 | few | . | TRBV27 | CASSFNTLAKNIQYF | TGTGCCAGCAGTTTTAACACCTTAGCCAAAAACATTCAGTACTTC
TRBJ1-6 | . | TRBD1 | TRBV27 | CASSLQQGLSSPLHF | TGTGCCAGCAGTTTACAACAGGGGCTAAGTTCACCCCTCCACTTT